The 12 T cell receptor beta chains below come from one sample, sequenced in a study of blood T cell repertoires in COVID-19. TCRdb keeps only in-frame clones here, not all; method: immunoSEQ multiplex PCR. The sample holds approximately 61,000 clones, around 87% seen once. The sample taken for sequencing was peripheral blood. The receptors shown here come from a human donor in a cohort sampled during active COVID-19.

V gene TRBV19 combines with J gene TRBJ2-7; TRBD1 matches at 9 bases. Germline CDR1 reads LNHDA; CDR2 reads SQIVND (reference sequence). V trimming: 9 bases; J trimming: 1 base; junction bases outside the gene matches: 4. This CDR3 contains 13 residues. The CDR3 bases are TGTGCCAGCCGGGACAGGGTGTCCTACGAGCAGTACTTC. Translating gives CASRDRVSYEQYF.

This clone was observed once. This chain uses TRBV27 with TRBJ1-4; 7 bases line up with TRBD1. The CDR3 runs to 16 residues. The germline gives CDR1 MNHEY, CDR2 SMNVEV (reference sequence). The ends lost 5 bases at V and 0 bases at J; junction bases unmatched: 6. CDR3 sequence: CASSLYRGATNEKLFF. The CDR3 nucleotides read TGTGCCAGCAGTCTATACAGGGGAGCAACTAATGAAAAACTGTTTTTT.

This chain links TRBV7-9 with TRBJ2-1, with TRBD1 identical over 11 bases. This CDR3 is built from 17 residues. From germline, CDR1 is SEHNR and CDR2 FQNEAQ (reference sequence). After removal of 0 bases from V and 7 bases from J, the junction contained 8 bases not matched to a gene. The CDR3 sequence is CASSLALGQGGFNEQFF. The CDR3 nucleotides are TGTGCCAGCAGCTTAGCCTTGGGACAGGGGGGCTTTAATGAGCAGTTCTTC.

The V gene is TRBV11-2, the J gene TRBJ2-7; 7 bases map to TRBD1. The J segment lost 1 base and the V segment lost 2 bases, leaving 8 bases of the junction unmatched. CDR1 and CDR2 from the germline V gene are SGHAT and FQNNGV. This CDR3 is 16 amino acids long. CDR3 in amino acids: CASSLRLQTGSYEQYF. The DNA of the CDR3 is TGTGCCAGCAGCTTAAGACTACAGACAGGGTCCTACGAGCAGTACTTC.

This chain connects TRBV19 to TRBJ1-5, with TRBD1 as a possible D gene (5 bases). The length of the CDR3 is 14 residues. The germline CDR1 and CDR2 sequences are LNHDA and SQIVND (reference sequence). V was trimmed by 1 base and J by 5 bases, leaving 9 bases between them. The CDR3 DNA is TGTGCCAGTAGTATAGTTAGGGGTGATCAGCCCCAGCATTTT. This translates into CASSIVRGDQPQHF.

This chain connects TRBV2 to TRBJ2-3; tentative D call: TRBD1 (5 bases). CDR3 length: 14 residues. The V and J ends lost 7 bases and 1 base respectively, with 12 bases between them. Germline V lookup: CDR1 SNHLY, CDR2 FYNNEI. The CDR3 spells CASIVRAGTDTQYF. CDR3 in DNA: TGTGCCAGCATAGTCAGGGCGGGCACAGATACGCAGTATTTT.

As DNA, the CDR3 is TGTGCAACCTCCCTCGCGGGGAGCCCTGTTTCACCCCTCCACTTT. Translating gives CATSLAGSPVSPLHF. The V gene is TRBV6-5, the J gene TRBJ1-6; unclear D gene. The CDR3 runs 15 residues. Germline V gene sequence: CDR1 MNHEY, CDR2 SVGAGI.

The CDR3 DNA sequence: TGCGCCAGCAGCTTTGGTGCAGCGGGAGTATCGGGGGAGCTGTTTTTT. Its protein is CASSFGAAGVSGELFF. J is TRBJ2-2 and V is TRBV5-1, with 8 bases lining up with TRBD2. The CDR3 covers 16 residues. V gave up 2 bases and J gave up 8 bases; unmatched junction bases: 11. The germline V gene has CDR1 SGHRS and CDR2 YFSETQ.

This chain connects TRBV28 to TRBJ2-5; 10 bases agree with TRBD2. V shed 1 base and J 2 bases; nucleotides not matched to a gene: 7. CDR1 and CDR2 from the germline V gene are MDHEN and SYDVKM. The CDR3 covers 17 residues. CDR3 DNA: TGTGCCAGCAGTTTATTGTGGGTTAGCGGGGGGCAAGAGACCCAGTACTTC. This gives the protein CASSLLWVSGGQETQYF. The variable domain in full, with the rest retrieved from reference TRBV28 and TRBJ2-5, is DVKVTQSSRYLVKRTGEKVFLECVQDMDHENMFWYRQDPGLGLRLIYFSYDVKMKEKGDIPEGYSVSREKKERFSLILESASTNQTSMYLCASSLLWVSGGQETQYFGPGTRLLVL.

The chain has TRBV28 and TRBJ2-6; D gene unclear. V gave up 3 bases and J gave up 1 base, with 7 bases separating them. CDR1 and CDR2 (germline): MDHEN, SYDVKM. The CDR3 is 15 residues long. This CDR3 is CASSFGVSGANVLTF. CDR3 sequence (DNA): TGTGCCAGCAGTTTCGGAGTATCTGGGGCCAACGTCCTGACTTTC.

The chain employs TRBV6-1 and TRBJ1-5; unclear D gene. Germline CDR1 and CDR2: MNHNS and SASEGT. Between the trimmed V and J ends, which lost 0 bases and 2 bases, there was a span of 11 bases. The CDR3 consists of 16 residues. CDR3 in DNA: TGTGCCAGCAGTGAAGCTGTAGGAGGTGGCAATCAGCCCCAGCATTTT. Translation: CASSEAVGGGNQPQHF.

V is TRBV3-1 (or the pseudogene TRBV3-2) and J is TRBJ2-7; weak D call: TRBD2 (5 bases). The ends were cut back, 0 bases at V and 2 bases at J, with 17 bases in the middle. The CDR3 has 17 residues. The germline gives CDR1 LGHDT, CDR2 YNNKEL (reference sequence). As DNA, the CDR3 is TGTGCCAGCAGCCAAGATAAATCCCGACTACGTCCCTACGAGCAGTACTTC. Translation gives CASSQDKSRLRPYEQYF.